This passage covers 27 T cell receptor beta chains from one sample sequenced in a study of OX40 agonist ivuxolimab in advanced cancers. The protocol was immunoSEQ multiplex PCR, while the TCRdb copy is restricted to in-frame clones and leaves out a portion. The profile shows fewer than 45,000 clones, roughly 88% of them singletons. Sample: CD4+ or CD8+ T cells sorted from blood, taken in a trial of the OX40 agonist ivuxolimab. Receptors originate from an adult with an advanced solid tumor such as melanoma, head and neck, liver or kidney cancer.

The chain employs TRBV30 and TRBJ2-5; 11 nucleotides match TRBD1. The CDR3 has 14 residues. Per germline, CDR1 GTSNPN and CDR2 SVGIG (reference sequence). J was trimmed by 3 bases and V by 2 bases; bases with no gene match: 2. The DNA of the CDR3 is TGTGCCTGGAGTCGGACAGGGGGCAAAGAGACCCAGTACTTC. Its translation: CAWSRTGGKETQYF.

A remark on this clone: The junction differs from germline at one of its ends, possibly a read error. J is TRBJ1-3 and V is TRBV5-4; tentatively, D is TRBD1 (5 bases). The CDR3 length is 14 residues. The germline gives CDR1 SGHNT, CDR2 YYREEE (reference sequence). The DNA for the CDR3 is TGTGCCGGCAGCGTAGACAGATCCGGAAACACCATATATTTT. As protein: CAGSVDRSGNTIYF.

This chain connects TRBV11-2 to TRBJ1-5; D uncertain. V was clipped by 2 bases and J by 0 bases, with 8 bases between them. This CDR3 region has 15 residues. CDR1 and CDR2 from the germline V gene are SGHAT and FQNNGV. The CDR3 here is CASSLMLNSNQPQHF. Here the CDR3 DNA reads TGTGCCAGCAGCTTAATGCTAAATAGCAATCAGCCCCAGCATTTT.

The CDR3 DNA is TGTGCCAGTAGTATATCCAGGAACTATGGCTACACCTTC. Translated: CASSISRNYGYTF. The V gene is TRBV19, the J gene TRBJ1-2, with D hard to call. The CDR3 is made up of 13 amino acids. CDR1 LNHDA and CDR2 SQIVND come from the germline V gene (reference sequence). Trimming stripped 2 bases from V and 2 bases from J, with 6 bases between. The full variable domain, with the rest looked up from reference TRBV19 and TRBJ1-2, is DGGITQSPKYLFRKEGQNVTLSCEQNLNHDAMYWYRQDPGQGLRLIYYSQIVNDFQKGDIAEGYSVSREKKESFPLTVTSAQKNPTAFYLCASSISRNYGYTFGSGTRLTVV.

The CDR3 nucleotides are TGTGCCAGCAGCTTAACGAGGGGCCGCCCCACTAGCACAGATACGCAGTATTTT. Translating it yields CASSLTRGRPTSTDTQYF. V gene TRBV11-3 combines with J gene TRBJ2-3; D is perhaps TRBD1 or TRBD2 (5 bases each). CDR1 is SGHNT, CDR2 YENEEA, per germline. This CDR3 spans 18 amino acids. V gave up 2 bases and J gave up 0 bases, with 18 bases separating them.

The chain combines TRBV7-6 with TRBJ2-3; D ambiguous. The germline V gene has CDR1 SGHVS and CDR2 FNYEAQ. The CDR3 length is 14 residues. V was clipped by 6 bases and J by 0 bases, with 10 bases between them. CDR3 bases: TGTGCCAGCAGTCCTCAATCTAGCACAGATACGCAGTATTTT. Translating gives CASSPQSSTDTQYF.

The rearrangement uses TRBV7-9 and TRBJ2-3; tentatively, D is TRBD1 or TRBD2 (5 bases each). The length of the CDR3 is 14 residues. From germline, CDR1 is SEHNR and CDR2 FQNEAQ (reference sequence). Trimming left V 6 bases short and J 2 bases short, with 12 bases between. This CDR3 reads CASRGRQSTDTQYF. CDR3 coding DNA: TGTGCCAGCAGGGGGAGACAGTCCACAGATACGCAGTATTTT.

As to this clone: Germline and junction disagree at one end, which may indicate a read error. This chain uses TRBV7-9 with TRBJ1-1; D gene uncertain. The CDR3 loop spans 12 amino acids. The V gene's germline CDR1 is SEHNR and CDR2 FQNEAQ (reference sequence). This CDR3 reads CASSLDGTNPDF. The CDR3 region has the DNA TGTGCCAGCAGCTTAGACGGAACAAACCCGGACTTT.

The chain recombines TRBV6-5 with TRBJ1-1; TRBD1 agrees at 9 bases. The J segment lost 7 bases and the V segment lost 6 bases, leaving 12 bases of the junction unmatched. CDR1 is MNHEY, CDR2 SVGAGI, per germline. The CDR3 extends over 15 amino acids. This chain's CDR3 is CASRAWGQGTIEAFF. The CDR3 DNA reads TGTGCCAGCAGAGCATGGGGACAGGGAACGATTGAAGCTTTCTTT.

V usage is TRBV9 and J usage is TRBJ2-7, with 8 bases fitting TRBD2. There are 16 residues in the CDR3. Trimming removed 2 bases from V and 2 bases from J; junction bases left unmatched: 9. Germline V gene data show CDR1 as SGDLS and CDR2 as YYNGEE. Here the CDR3 reads CASSVSGKPFAYEQYF. The DNA for the CDR3 is TGTGCCAGCAGCGTTAGCGGGAAACCTTTCGCCTACGAGCAGTACTTC.

The V and J genes are TRBV7-3 and TRBJ2-6; D is possibly TRBD1 (5 bases). The V and J ends lost 5 bases and 4 bases respectively, with 9 bases between them. This CDR3 has 14 amino acids. Germline V gene sequence: CDR1 SGHTA, CDR2 FQGTGA. This chain's CDR3 is CASSPQGGANVLTF. The CDR3 DNA sequence: TGTGCCAGCAGCCCGCAGGGAGGGGCCAACGTCCTGACTTTC.

There are a few counts of this clone. The chain carries TRBV2 and TRBJ1-3; perhaps TRBD1 as D (5 bases). The length of the CDR3 is 12 residues. Trimming pared 4 bases from V and 4 bases from J, leaving 5 bases between. Germline CDR1 and CDR2: SNHLY and FYNNEI. The CDR3 nucleotides are TGTGCCAGCAGTGGGACAGGAAACACCATATATTTT. Its translation is CASSGTGNTIYF.

A single count supports this clone. V usage is TRBV18 and J usage is TRBJ2-7, with a weak D call TRBD2 (5 bases). Deletions cut 4 bases from V and 6 bases from J, with 19 bases between. CDR1 is KGHSH and CDR2 is LQKENI in the germline V gene. The CDR3 contains 15 residues. The CDR3 nucleotides are TGTGCCAGCTCACTTACAACTCTCTCCCGGGGCGAGCAGTACTTC. Amino acid sequence: CASSLTTLSRGEQYF. Full variable domain (outside the CDR3, taken from reference TRBV18 and TRBJ2-7): NAGVMQNPRHLVRRRGQEARLRCSPMKGHSHVYWYRQLPEEGLKFMVYLQKENIIDESGMPKERFSAEFPKEGPSILRIQQVVRGDSAAYFCASSLTTLSRGEQYFGPGTRLTVT.

The rearrangement links TRBV15 to TRBJ2-2, with D perhaps matching TRBD2 (5 bases). This CDR3 spans 14 amino acids. Trimming removed 0 bases at V and 4 bases at J, with 6 bases between. The germline CDR1 and CDR2 sequences are LNHNV and YYDKDF (reference sequence). The CDR3 DNA follows: TGTGCCACCAGCAGAGAGGACTTCACCGGGGAGCTGTTTTTT. Protein: CATSREDFTGELFF.

This clone was seen just once. The rearrangement links TRBV28 to TRBJ2-7, with TRBD1 matching 7 bases. V lost 10 bases to trimming and J lost 2 bases; unmatched junction nucleotides: 5. This CDR3 is 12 amino acids long. Germline lookup yields CDR1 MDHEN and CDR2 SYDVKM. Written as DNA, the CDR3 is TGTGCCACCTGGGACAGAGCCTACGAGCAGTACTTC. This encodes CATWDRAYEQYF.

The rearrangement joins TRBV19 to TRBJ2-3; 12 nucleotides agree with TRBD2. Germline lookup yields CDR1 LNHDA and CDR2 SQIVND (reference sequence). With V trimmed by 0 bases and J by 4 bases, 5 bases remained unmatched. This CDR3 has 17 amino acids. CDR3 residues: CASSIDSLAGGADTQYF. CDR3 sequence (DNA): TGTGCCAGTAGTATAGATTCACTAGCGGGAGGTGCAGATACGCAGTATTTT.

This clone was seen only a few times. This sequence joins TRBV18 and TRBJ1-5, with no clear D. The V end lost 0 bases, the J end lost 9 bases, and 9 bases lay between the germline ends. This CDR3 region has 13 residues. The germline CDR1 and CDR2 sequences are KGHSH and LQKENI. The CDR3 DNA reads as TGTGCCAGCTCACCACCCGGCCATGGGCCCCAGCATTTT. This gives the protein CASSPPGHGPQHF.

The chain uses TRBV11-2 and TRBJ1-5; D gene ambiguous. Germline CDR1 and CDR2: SGHAT and FQNNGV. CDR3 length equals 13 residues. The V end was cut by 3 bases, the J end by 0 bases, with 3 bases between. CDR3 protein: CASSLLSNQPQHF. The CDR3 nucleotides are TGTGCCAGCAGCTTGCTTAGCAATCAGCCCCAGCATTTT.

This clone ranks as large. The chain employs TRBV7-9 and TRBJ1-5; D gene ambiguous. Germline CDR1 reads SEHNR; CDR2 reads FQNEAQ (reference sequence). CDR3 size: 13 residues. The V and J ends lost 0 bases and 5 bases respectively, with 5 bases between them. The CDR3 DNA follows: TGTGCCAGCAGCTTAGCCCACGATCAGCCCCAGCATTTT. Encoded protein: CASSLAHDQPQHF.

The V gene is TRBV18, the J gene TRBJ2-2; D gene ambiguous. This CDR3 comprises 12 residues. Germline loops: CDR1 KGHSH, CDR2 LQKENI. Trimming took 4 bases from V and 5 from J, leaving 5 bases between them. The CDR3 DNA is TGTGCCAGCTCACAATATACCGGGGAGCTGTTTTTT. This translates into CASSQYTGELFF.

This chain joins TRBV10-3 and TRBJ2-1, with 7 bases identical to TRBD1. The CDR3 has 17 amino acids. V was clipped by 0 bases and J by 5 bases; unmatched bases: 10. The germline gives CDR1 ENHRY, CDR2 SYGVKD. The CDR3 region is CAISESGKGARDNEQFF. In nucleotides, the CDR3 is TGTGCCATCAGTGAGTCGGGGAAGGGGGCTAGGGACAATGAGCAGTTCTTC.

This clone was observed a single time. The chain carries TRBV25-1 and TRBJ1-4, with 7 bases aligning to TRBD1. The germline V gene has CDR1 MGHDK and CDR2 SYGVNS. This CDR3 comprises 15 residues. After removal of 0 bases from V and 2 bases from J, the junction contained 0 bases not matched to a gene. CDR3 nucleotides: TGTGCCAGCAGTGAATACAGGGGGACTAATGAAAAACTGTTTTTT. Translation gives CASSEYRGTNEKLFF.

The chain links TRBV13 to TRBJ2-1; 11 bases map to TRBD2. CDR1 PRHDT and CDR2 FYEKMQ come from the germline V gene (reference sequence). The J segment lost 4 bases and the V segment lost 4 bases, leaving 9 bases of the junction unmatched. This CDR3 has 17 amino acids. In DNA form, the CDR3 reads TGTGCCAGCAGCTCGAAAACACTAGCGGGAGTGTACAATGAGCAGTTCTTC. It encodes CASSSKTLAGVYNEQFF.

In its sample, this clone was seen once. This specimen includes other DNA sequences encoding the same CDR3. The chain links TRBV10-3 to TRBJ1-1; perhaps TRBD1 as D (5 bases). V dropped 7 bases and J dropped 5 bases, with 14 bases sitting between them. The CDR3 extends over 13 amino acids. The germline V gene encodes CDR1 ENHRY and CDR2 SYGVKD. The CDR3 loop is CAITDTAITEAFF. CDR3 in DNA: TGTGCCATCACGGACACCGCGATAACTGAAGCTTTCTTT.

This chain connects TRBV30 to TRBJ2-3, with D uncertain. Germline V gene sequence: CDR1 GTSNPN, CDR2 SVGIG (reference sequence). This CDR3 is built from 14 residues. Deletions cut 0 bases from V and 2 bases from J, with 9 bases between. This chain's CDR3 is CAWSVGQNTDTQYF. Written as DNA, the CDR3 is TGTGCCTGGAGTGTAGGGCAGAACACAGATACGCAGTATTTT.

The rearrangement links TRBV28 to TRBJ1-2; tentative D call: TRBD1 (5 bases). In germline, CDR1 is MDHEN, CDR2 SYDVKM. The CDR3 loop spans 18 amino acids. The V gene lost 8 bases and the J gene lost 5 bases, with 30 bases spanning the gap. CDR3 protein: CASGFEPSTERRGYGYTF. The CDR3 DNA sequence: TGTGCCAGCGGCTTCGAGCCCTCGACAGAACGCAGAGGGTATGGCTACACCTTC.

V is TRBV20-1 and J is TRBJ1-4; D unclear. The V end was cut by 3 bases, the J end by 13 bases, with 12 bases between. CDR1 and CDR2 from the germline V gene are DFQATT and SNEGSKA (reference sequence). The CDR3 runs 11 residues. The CDR3 nucleotides read TGCAGTGCTAGCCTGACGAAGAGACTGTTTTTT. Its translation: CSASLTKRLFF.